This T cell receptor beta chain came from a study of T cells in Graves' hyperthyroidism and ophthalmopathy. Overall study findings and caveats: Ophthalmopathy cases were set apart from stable hyperthyroidism by a 13 V-J model.

RNA transcripts were the template for amplifying TCR beta CDR3 regions. TCR CDR3 regions were first amplified by RT-PCR with HTBI primers. Each CDR3 protein is one row after TCRdb ran MiXCR on the multiplex PCR reads. The sample has around 690,000 distinct CDR3 sequences; around 16% are singletons. Germline loops: CDR1 SGDLS, CDR2 YYNGEE. CDR3 length: 13 amino acids. Trimming pared 4 bases from V and 6 bases from J, leaving 11 bases between. This clonotype was counted ten times or more. Its matching antigen is unknown. The J gene is TRBJ2-1, the V gene TRBV9; D remains unclear. Sequenced input: blood. This receptor was identified in a man between 45 and 60 years old with Graves' hyperthyroidism. The CDR3, as DNA: TGTGCCAGCAGCCCGGACCAATCCAATGAGCAGTTCTTC. Translating it yields CASSPDQSNEQFF.